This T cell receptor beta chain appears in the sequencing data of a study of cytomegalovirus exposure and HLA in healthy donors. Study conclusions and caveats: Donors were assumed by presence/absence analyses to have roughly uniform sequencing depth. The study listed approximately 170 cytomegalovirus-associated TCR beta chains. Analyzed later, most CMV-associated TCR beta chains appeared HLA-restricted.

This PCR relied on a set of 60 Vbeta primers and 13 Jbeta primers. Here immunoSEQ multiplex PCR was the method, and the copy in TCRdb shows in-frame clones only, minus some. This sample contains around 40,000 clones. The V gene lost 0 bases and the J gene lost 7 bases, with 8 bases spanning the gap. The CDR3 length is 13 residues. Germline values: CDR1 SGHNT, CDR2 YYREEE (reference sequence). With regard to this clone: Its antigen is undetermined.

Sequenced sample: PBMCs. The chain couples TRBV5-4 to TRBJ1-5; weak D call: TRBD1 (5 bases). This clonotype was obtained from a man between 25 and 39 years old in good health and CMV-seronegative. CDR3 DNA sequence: TGTGCCAGCAGCTTGGGGGGCAGCCAGCCCCAGCATTTT. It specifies CASSLGGSQPQHF.